Below, one T cell receptor beta chain is given with its context. Its antigen is currently unknown. This entry is derived from a study of cytomegalovirus exposure and HLA in healthy donors. Whereas donors were nominally healthy upon sampling, unrecorded immune exposures were probable. PCR involved 60 Vbeta and 13 Jbeta primers. TCRdb's table, derived via immunoSEQ multiplex PCR, lists solely in-frame clones and lacks some. The table shows about 95,000 clones, with about four fifths occurring only once. Findings of the study overall: In a later analysis, HLA-C alleles had the fewest associated TCRs, DRB1 alleles the most. Specific recognition of CMV antigens was confirmed in vitro for three chains (all CMV-associated). It was taken for granted in presence/absence analyses that sequencing depth across donors was roughly uniform.

V was pared by 3 bases and J by 0 bases, with 15 bases between. The germline V gene encodes CDR1 LNHNV and CDR2 YYDKDF (reference sequence). The CDR3 has 16 amino acids. The sequenced material came from PBMCs. This chain uses TRBV15 with TRBJ2-7; a possible D gene is TRBD2 (6 bases). The receptor was derived from a man in his thirties or forties in good health and CMV-seropositive. CDR3 residues: CATSRVRDLPSYEQYF. In nucleotides, the CDR3 is TGTGCCACCAGCAGGGTCCGGGACTTACCCTCCTACGAGCAGTACTTC.